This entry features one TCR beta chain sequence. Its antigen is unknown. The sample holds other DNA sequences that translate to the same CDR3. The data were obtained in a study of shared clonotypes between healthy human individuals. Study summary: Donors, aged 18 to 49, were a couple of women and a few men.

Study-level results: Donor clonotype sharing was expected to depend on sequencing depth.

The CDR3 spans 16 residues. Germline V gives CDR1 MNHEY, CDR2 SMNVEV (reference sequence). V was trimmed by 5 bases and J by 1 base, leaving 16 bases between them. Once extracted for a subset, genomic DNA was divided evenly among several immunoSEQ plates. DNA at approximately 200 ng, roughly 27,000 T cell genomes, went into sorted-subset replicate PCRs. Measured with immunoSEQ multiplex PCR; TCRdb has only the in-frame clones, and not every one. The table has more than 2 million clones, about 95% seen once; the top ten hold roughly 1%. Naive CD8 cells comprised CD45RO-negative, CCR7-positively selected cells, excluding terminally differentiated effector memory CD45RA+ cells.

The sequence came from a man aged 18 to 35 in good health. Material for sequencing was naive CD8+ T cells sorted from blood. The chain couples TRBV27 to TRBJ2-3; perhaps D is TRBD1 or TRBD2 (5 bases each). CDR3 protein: CASSLLGVGGTDTQYF. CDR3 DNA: TGTGCCAGCAGTCTCCTCGGGGTAGGGGGCACAGATACGCAGTATTTT.